The rows below give T cell receptor beta chains drawn from one sample of a study of cytomegalovirus exposure and HLA in healthy donors. Sequencing used immunoSEQ multiplex PCR; TCRdb keeps in-frame clones, though not all of them. Of about 160,000 clones detected, around 80% appear once; the ten largest clones hold approximately 2%. The sequencing input was PBMCs. The receptors were sampled from a man in his forties or fifties in good health and CMV-seronegative. Each CDR3 is given with its conserved first and last residue. D genes are given only for firm matches. Not all rows give a size; the values are once, few, many and, for expanded clones, a class.

>TRBD2|TRBJ2-7|TRBV19|once
CASSGISGGDLYEQYF
TGTGCCAGTAGTGGGATTAGCGGGGGAGACCTCTACGAGCAGTACTTC
>.|TRBJ1-1|TRBV18|.
CAASGANTEAFF
TGTGCCGCCTCAGGGGCGAACACTGAAGCTTTCTTT
>.|TRBJ1-2|TRBV27|.
CASMGEGGDNYGYTF
TGTGCCAGCATGGGAGAGGGAGGGGATAACTATGGCTACACCTTC
>.|TRBJ2-7|TRBV6-5|few
CASSYSRQGSYEQYF
TGTGCCAGCAGTTACTCGCGGCAGGGGTCCTACGAGCAGTACTTC
>.|TRBJ2-5|TRBV18|.
CASSQGYQETQYF
TGTGCCAGCTCACAGGGGTACCAAGAGACCCAGTACTTC
>TRBD1|TRBJ1-2|TRBV2|.
CASSEGQGALGYGYTF
TGTGCCAGCAGTGAAGGACAGGGGGCGCTTGGCTATGGCTACACCTTC
>TRBD1|TRBJ2-2|TRBV4-1|.
CASSRQGRQGGTGELFF
TGCGCCAGCAGCCGACAAGGGAGACAGGGTGGTACCGGGGAGCTGTTTTTT
>TRBD1|TRBJ2-2|TRBV9|.
CASTAPGGQGFTGELFF
TGTGCCAGCACCGCCCCAGGGGGACAGGGGTTCACCGGGGAGCTGTTTTTT
>.|TRBJ2-7|TRBV7-9|.
CASSSGGYYYEQYF
TGTGCCAGCAGCTCCGGCGGGTATTACTACGAGCAGTACTTC
>.|TRBJ1-1|TRBV6-1|once
CASLLGVNTEAFF
TGTGCCAGCCTTTTGGGAGTGAACACTGAAGCTTTCTTT
>.|TRBJ2-7|TRBV28|.
CASSYGGPSVPYEQYF
TGTGCCAGCAGTTATGGTGGGCCCAGTGTCCCCTACGAGCAGTACTTC
>TRBD2|TRBJ2-1|TRBV7-8|.
CASSFTGTSGEGEQFF
TGTGCCAGCAGCTTCACCGGGACTAGCGGAGAGGGAGAGCAGTTCTTC
>TRBD1|TRBJ2-3|TRBV5-1|.
CASSLLDRGGTDTQYF
TGCGCCAGCAGCCTTCTAGACAGGGGAGGCACAGATACGCAGTATTTT